This TCR beta chain was obtained from a study of monozygotic twins with inflammatory bowel disease. In germline, CDR1 is SGHKS, CDR2 YYEKEE (reference sequence). CDR3 length: 13 residues. Each UMI, carrying a 6-nucleotide sample barcode, came from template switching. From its re-call of the 5' RACE reads, TCRdb lists each CDR3 protein once, without DNA. This sample's clone table lists fewer than 150,000 distinct CDR3 sequences. This chain joins TRBV5-5 and TRBJ2-5. Sequenced: blood. The clonotype originates from a human donor with ulcerative colitis or Crohn's disease, or a healthy co-twin of an affected twin (not recorded which). CDR3 protein: CASSFYLMETQYF.